This entry lists 21 T cell receptor beta chains sequenced from one sample in a study of blood T cell repertoires in COVID-19. The data were produced by immunoSEQ multiplex PCR, yet TCRdb's version contains in-frame clones alone and is incomplete. The sample records roughly 450,000 clones, 90% being singletons. Specimen: PBMCs or T cells enriched from blood (not recorded which). These receptors were collected from a young man who had recovered from COVID-19.

The chain joins TRBV2 to TRBJ2-7; 9 bases are shared with TRBD1. The CDR3 loop spans 14 amino acids. With 9 bases clipped from V and 3 bases from J, the junction kept 9 bases outside the gene matches. The V gene's germline CDR1 is SNHLY and CDR2 FYNNEI. CDR3 residues: CASLPGQGFYEQYF. CDR3 in DNA: TGTGCCAGTTTACCGGGACAGGGATTCTACGAGCAGTACTTC.

The chain recombines TRBV9 with TRBJ2-3; a weak D match, TRBD1 (5 bases). The V end lost 0 bases, the J end lost 2 bases, and 13 bases lay between the germline ends. This CDR3 is built from 16 residues. Per germline, CDR1 SGDLS and CDR2 YYNGEE. In nucleotides, the CDR3 is TGTGCCAGCAGCGTAGTACGAGACAGATCCACAGATACGCAGTATTTT. It codes for CASSVVRDRSTDTQYF.

In its sample, this clone was seen once. The CDR3 loop is CASSQPRRDRAFWSTEAFF. In nucleotides, the CDR3 is TGCGCCAGCAGTCAGCCGAGACGGGACAGGGCTTTTTGGAGCACTGAAGCTTTCTTT. This sequence joins TRBV23-1 and TRBJ1-1; 9 bases are shared with TRBD1. TRBV23-1 carries the ORF label, with uncertain function. J lost 4 bases, V lost 3 bases, and 18 bases had no gene match. This CDR3 comprises 19 residues.

This clone was counted once. The genes are TRBV6-5 and TRBJ1-1; no reliable D call. This CDR3 contains 12 residues. The germline V gene has CDR1 MNHEY and CDR2 SVGAGI. Trimming took 6 bases from V and 2 from J, leaving 7 bases between them. The CDR3 is CASRGGNTEAFF. CDR3 bases: TGTGCCAGCAGGGGAGGTAACACTGAAGCTTTCTTT.

This clone was counted once. The chain combines TRBV18 with TRBJ2-2, with D possibly being TRBD2 (5 bases). Trimming removed 3 bases from V and 7 bases from J, with 18 bases in between. Per the germline V gene, CDR1 is KGHSH and CDR2 is LQKENI. CDR3 length: 16 residues. This chain's CDR3 is CASSPGERSVGGELFF. The CDR3 DNA reads TGTGCCAGCTCACCGGGAGAAAGGTCGGTAGGCGGGGAGCTGTTTTTT.

This clone was picked up one time. The rearrangement uses TRBV19 and TRBJ1-1, with 11 bases that match TRBD1. Germline V CDR1 and CDR2: LNHDA, SQIVND (reference sequence). This CDR3 is 13 amino acids long. Trimming removed 7 bases from V and 4 bases from J; junction bases left unmatched: 2. The CDR3 region is CASTGQGGTEAFF. The CDR3 DNA sequence: TGTGCCAGTACGGGACAGGGGGGCACTGAAGCTTTCTTT.

The chain uses TRBV7-9 and TRBJ1-2, with 7 bases that match TRBD1. The length of the CDR3 is 15 residues. Germline V gene data show CDR1 as SEHNR and CDR2 as FQNEAQ (reference sequence). V trimming: 3 bases; J trimming: 4 bases; junction bases outside the gene matches: 8. The CDR3 DNA reads TGTGCCAGCAGCTTTGCCGGGACAGAGGGCTATGGCTACACCTTC. Protein sequence: CASSFAGTEGYGYTF.

This rearrangement joins TRBV5-4 to TRBJ1-4; no reliable D call. V lost 4 bases and J 8 bases, leaving 15 bases between the germline ends. CDR1 is SGHNT and CDR2 is YYREEE in the germline V gene (reference sequence). This CDR3 comprises 14 residues. The CDR3 sequence is CASSASPSGEKLFF. Written as DNA, the CDR3 is TGTGCCAGCAGCGCTTCTCCCTCAGGAGAAAAACTGTTTTTT.

The table lists this clone with a count of one. The chain has TRBV2 and TRBJ1-2; 9 bases align to TRBD1. The CDR3 contains 14 residues. Trimming took 6 bases from V and 4 from J; bases not matched to a gene: 6. Germline values: CDR1 SNHLY, CDR2 FYNNEI. The CDR3 reads CASSRQGGSYGYTF. The CDR3 DNA reads TGTGCCAGCAGCAGACAGGGGGGGTCCTATGGCTACACCTTC. Based on the CDR3 plus reference TRBV2 and TRBJ1-2, the full variable domain is EPEVTQTPSHQVTQMGQEVILRCVPISNHLYFYWYRQILGQKVEFLVSFYNNEISEKSEIFDDQFSVERPDGSNFTLKIRSTKLEDSAMYFCASSRQGGSYGYTFGSGTRLTVV.

The J gene is TRBJ1-2, the V gene TRBV28; 8 bases line up with TRBD1. V lost 3 bases, J lost 7 bases, and 10 bases stayed unmatched. This CDR3 region has 15 residues. In germline, CDR1 is MDHEN, CDR2 SYDVKM. The CDR3 DNA reads as TGTGCCAGCAGTTTCACCAGGGGGCGAACAACTGGCTACACCTTC. Translation gives CASSFTRGRTTGYTF.

Comments on this clone: Other nucleotide sequences in the sample specify the same CDR3. The rearrangement links TRBV5-1 to TRBJ1-1, with 7 bases that match TRBD1. Germline V lookup: CDR1 SGHRS, CDR2 YFSETQ. The CDR3 length is 14 residues. V shed 5 bases, J shed 1 base, and the junction held 5 bases outside the gene matches. CDR3 amino acids: CASSQTGTNTEAFF. The CDR3 DNA reads TGCGCCAGCAGTCAGACAGGGACGAACACTGAAGCTTTCTTT.

This chain connects TRBV4-1 to TRBJ2-2; TRBD1 is a possible D gene (5 bases). Deletions cut 2 bases from V and 6 bases from J, with 7 bases between. This CDR3 contains 13 residues. Germline CDR1 reads MGHRA; CDR2 reads YSYEKL. The CDR3 reads CASSQLGAGELFF. CDR3 nucleotide sequence: TGCGCCAGCAGCCAACTAGGGGCCGGGGAGCTGTTTTTT.

The V gene is TRBV6-5, the J gene TRBJ2-3, with a weak D call TRBD2 (6 bases). CDR3 length: 14 amino acids. V gave up 2 bases and J gave up 5 bases, with 11 bases separating them. Germline V CDR1 and CDR2: MNHEY, SVGAGI. CDR3 residues: CASSYGGAGDTQYF. The CDR3 coding sequence is TGTGCCAGCAGTTACGGCGGGGCTGGAGATACGCAGTATTTT.

The table lists this clone with a few counts. The rearrangement uses TRBV28 and TRBJ2-7, with TRBD2 identical over 7 bases. Germline V gene sequence: CDR1 MDHEN, CDR2 SYDVKM. This CDR3 is built from 13 residues. Losses at the gene ends were 6 bases for V and 6 bases for J; bases not matched to a gene: 8. The CDR3, as DNA: TGTGCCAGCAGGAAGACTAGCCCGGGCGAGCAGTACTTC. It is translated as CASRKTSPGEQYF.

The chain links TRBV18 to TRBJ1-1; TRBD1 agrees at 8 bases. V shed 5 bases, J shed 8 bases, and the junction held 7 bases outside the gene matches. The CDR3 has 13 residues. The germline gives CDR1 KGHSH, CDR2 LQKENI. In DNA form, the CDR3 reads TGTGCCAGCTCAGAGACCGACAGGGGAGAAGCTTTCTTT. Encoded protein: CASSETDRGEAFF. The variable domain in full, with the rest retrieved from reference TRBV18 and TRBJ1-1, is NAGVMQNPRHLVRRRGQEARLRCSPMKGHSHVYWYRQLPEEGLKFMVYLQKENIIDESGMPKERFSAEFPKEGPSILRIQQVVRGDSAAYFCASSETDRGEAFFGQGTRLTVV.

V usage is TRBV29-1 and J usage is TRBJ2-7; D is perhaps TRBD2 (9 bases). The CDR3 length is 15 residues. V was cut by 6 bases and J by 1 base, with 19 bases left in between. Germline V lookup: CDR1 SQVTM, CDR2 ANQGSEA. The CDR3 nucleotides read TGCAGCGTCTCTCAGGGGGCGGGAGGGTCCTACGAGCAGTACTTC. Translated, it gives CSVSQGAGGSYEQYF.

The chain joins TRBV3-1 (or the pseudogene TRBV3-2) to TRBJ1-3; D uncertain. The CDR3 totals 17 residues. Deletions cut 4 bases from V and 0 bases from J, with 16 bases between. Germline V CDR1 and CDR2: LGHDT, YNNKEL (reference sequence). This chain's CDR3 is CASSRGPSGVSGNTIYF. CDR3 DNA: TGTGCCAGCAGCCGCGGACCTTCGGGAGTCTCTGGAAACACCATATATTTT.

CDR3 coding DNA: TGTGCCAGCACTCGTAATCAGCCCCAGCATTTT. This gives the protein CASTRNQPQHF. V usage is TRBV3-1 (or the pseudogene TRBV3-2) and J usage is TRBJ1-5; D is unresolved. The CDR3 sequence is 11 residues long. Germline assignment: CDR1 LGHDT and CDR2 YNNKEL (reference sequence). Trimming took 7 bases from V and 4 from J, leaving 5 bases between them.

The rearrangement joins TRBV7-9 to TRBJ1-6; the match to TRBD1 covers 9 bases. The CDR3 extends over 15 amino acids. Germline-derived CDR1 and CDR2 are SEHNR and FQNEAQ (reference sequence). V was clipped by 1 base and J by 8 bases; unmatched bases: 3. CDR3 region: CASSLEGQGYSPLHF. The CDR3 nucleotides read TGTGCCAGCAGCTTAGAGGGACAGGGTTATTCACCCCTCCACTTT.

With regard to this clone: This specimen includes other DNA sequences encoding the same CDR3. The rearrangement uses TRBV27 and TRBJ1-2; TRBD1 might be the D (5 bases). The CDR3 contains 13 residues. In germline, CDR1 is MNHEY, CDR2 SMNVEV (reference sequence). Trimming cost V 8 bases and J 2 bases, with 12 bases left between them. The CDR3 DNA follows: TGTGCCAGCTCCCCGGCAGGGAACTATGGCTACACCTTC. Amino acid sequence: CASSPAGNYGYTF.

The chain carries TRBV11-2 and TRBJ2-3; TRBD2 is a possible D gene (6 bases). There are 13 residues in the CDR3. The germline V gene encodes CDR1 SGHAT and CDR2 FQNNGV. With 5 bases removed from V and 1 base from J, the gap between germline ends came to 7 bases. The CDR3 nucleotides read TGTGCCAGCAGCACGGGGGGCACAGATACGCAGTATTTT. It translates to CASSTGGTDTQYF.